This entry lists 8 T cell receptor beta chains sequenced from one sample in a study of blood T cell repertoires in COVID-19. This table comes from immunoSEQ multiplex PCR, and its TCRdb copy is limited to in-frame clones, with some not included. The repertoire holds roughly 300,000 clones, with roughly 85% as singletons. The sequencing input was peripheral blood. These receptors were taken from a human donor in a cohort sampled during active COVID-19.

The rearrangement links TRBV19 to TRBJ2-7; maybe TRBD1 (6 bases). CDR1 and CDR2 (germline): LNHDA, SQIVND (reference sequence). The V gene lost 4 bases and the J gene lost 7 bases, with 14 bases spanning the gap. The CDR3 length is 13 residues. CDR3 loop: CASSRTVAREQYF. As DNA, the CDR3 is TGTGCCAGTAGTAGGACAGTGGCGAGGGAGCAGTACTTC.

The chain links TRBV24-1 to TRBJ2-7; 7 nucleotides line up with TRBD1. In germline, CDR1 is KGHDR, CDR2 SFDVKD. The CDR3 is made up of 17 amino acids. V was pared by 3 bases and J by 0 bases, with 10 bases of the junction left unmatched. The CDR3 here is CATSDPTTGNSSYEQYF. CDR3 DNA sequence: TGTGCCACCAGTGATCCGACGACAGGGAACAGCTCCTACGAGCAGTACTTC.

The chain combines TRBV9 with TRBJ1-2; no reliable D call. CDR3 length equals 13 residues. Trimming removed 0 bases from V and 4 bases from J, with 7 bases in between. CDR1 is SGDLS, CDR2 YYNGEE, per germline. CDR3 residues: CASSVASGYGYTF. As DNA, the CDR3 is TGTGCCAGCAGCGTAGCTTCGGGCTATGGCTACACCTTC.

This chain joins TRBV19 and TRBJ2-1; 9 bases map to TRBD2. This CDR3 is 21 amino acids long. Germline lookup yields CDR1 LNHDA and CDR2 SQIVND (reference sequence). V shed 6 bases, J shed 0 bases, and the junction held 21 bases outside the gene matches. CDR3 residues: CASSYRWKERGVVSSYNEQFF. The CDR3 coding sequence is TGTGCCAGTAGCTATAGATGGAAGGAGCGGGGGGTTGTAAGCTCCTACAATGAGCAGTTCTTC.

The rearrangement joins TRBV29-1 to TRBJ2-1, with D possibly matching TRBD2 (5 bases). V was shortened by 7 bases and J by 0 bases, with 13 bases between the two germline ends. CDR1 SQVTM and CDR2 ANQGSEA come from the germline V gene. The CDR3 consists of 14 residues. In DNA form, the CDR3 reads TGCAGCGGGAGAGATGGGAGCTCCTACAATGAGCAGTTCTTC. It is translated as CSGRDGSSYNEQFF.

This clone showed up just once. The chain employs TRBV27 and TRBJ1-4; 9 positions agree with TRBD1. The V and J ends lost 5 bases and 8 bases, in that order; junction bases with no gene match: 12. The germline V gene has CDR1 MNHEY and CDR2 SMNVEV (reference sequence). The CDR3 sequence is 16 residues long. CDR3 sequence: CASSLLSGTGREKLFF. DNA of the CDR3: TGTGCCAGCAGTCTACTTTCCGGGACAGGGAGGGAAAAACTGTTTTTT.

This chain uses TRBV20-1 with TRBJ2-5; D remains ambiguous. The V end was cut by 4 bases, the J end by 5 bases, with 8 bases between. The CDR3 loop spans 11 amino acids. CDR1 DFQATT and CDR2 SNEGSKA come from the germline V gene (reference sequence). CDR3 bases: TGCAGTGCTATGGAGTGGGAGACCCAGTACTTC. Translation gives CSAMEWETQYF.

The chain employs TRBV6-5 and TRBJ2-3, with a tentative D call TRBD1 (5 bases). V was clipped by 6 bases and J by 1 base, with 11 bases between them. The V gene's germline CDR1 is MNHEY and CDR2 SVGAGI. The CDR3 totals 14 residues. In nucleotides, the CDR3 is TGTGCCAGCAGCTCCCTCAGGGGCACAGATACGCAGTATTTT. Translation gives CASSSLRGTDTQYF.